This TCR beta chain was obtained from a study of T cell changes during pregnancy in multiple sclerosis. From germline, CDR1 is SNHLY and CDR2 FYNNEI. CDR3 length: 17 residues. The J segment lost 2 bases and the V segment lost 2 bases, leaving 6 bases of the junction unmatched. Assay used: immunoSEQ multiplex PCR; TCRdb lists only in-frame clones, some missing. The profile covers just under 20,000 clones, with 80% to 90% appearing a single time and around 5% taken by the ten largest. The sequence came from a female donor in good health, enrolled as a control in a pregnancy study. The source material was CD8+ T cells from peripheral blood mononuclear cells, sampled in the third trimester of pregnancy. This sequence joins TRBV2 and TRBJ2-2; TRBD2 matches 9 bases. The CDR3 region has the DNA TGTGCCAGCAGTGAAAGCCCTAGCGGGGTAAACACCGGGGAGCTGTTTTTT. Translation: CASSESPSGVNTGELFF.